The sequence of this TCR beta chain was determined in a study of T-cell reconstitution after alpha-beta-depleted transplantation in children. Whole-study findings and limits: Reportedly, roughly two months post-transplant, alpha-beta T cells arose from several hundred expanded graft clones. High day-60 TCRbeta diversity in some patients came from surviving recipient T cells and thymic progenitors.

This clonotype occurred many times. The antigen remains undetermined. TCRbeta library preparation incorporated unique molecular identifiers. MiXCR, applied by TCRdb to the PCR reads, yields one record per CDR3 protein. The profile shows hundreds of thousands of distinct CDR3 sequences, less than 9% of them singletons. Germline loops: CDR1 SGDLS, CDR2 YYNGEE. The length of the CDR3 is 15 residues. V lost 4 bases and J 5 bases, leaving 15 bases between the germline ends. The TCR was taken from a male patient younger than 18 who had a stem cell transplant for acute lymphoblastic leukemia, so the T cells may come from the graft donor. This rearrangement joins TRBV9 to TRBJ1-4; D not certain. Sample: PBMCs, mostly from graft donor cells, taken 180 days after TCRalphabeta/CD19-depleted stem cell transplant. The CDR3 protein is CASSPGEGRNEKLFF. The CDR3 coding sequence is TGTGCCAGCAGCCCCGGGGAGGGAAGGAATGAAAAACTGTTTTTT.